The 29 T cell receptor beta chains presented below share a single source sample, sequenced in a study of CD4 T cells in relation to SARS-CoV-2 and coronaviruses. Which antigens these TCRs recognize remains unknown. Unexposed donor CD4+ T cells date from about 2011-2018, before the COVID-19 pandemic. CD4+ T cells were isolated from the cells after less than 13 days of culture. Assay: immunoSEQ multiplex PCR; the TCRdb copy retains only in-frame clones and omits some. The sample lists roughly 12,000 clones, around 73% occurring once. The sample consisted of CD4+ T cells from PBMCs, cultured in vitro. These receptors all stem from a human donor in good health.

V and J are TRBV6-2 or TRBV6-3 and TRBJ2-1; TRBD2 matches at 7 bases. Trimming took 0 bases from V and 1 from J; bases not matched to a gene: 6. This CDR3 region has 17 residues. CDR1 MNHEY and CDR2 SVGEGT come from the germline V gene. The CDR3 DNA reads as TGTGCCAGCAGTTACTCCCTGTTGCGGGGGTCCTACAATGAGCAGTTCTTC. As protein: CASSYSLLRGSYNEQFF.

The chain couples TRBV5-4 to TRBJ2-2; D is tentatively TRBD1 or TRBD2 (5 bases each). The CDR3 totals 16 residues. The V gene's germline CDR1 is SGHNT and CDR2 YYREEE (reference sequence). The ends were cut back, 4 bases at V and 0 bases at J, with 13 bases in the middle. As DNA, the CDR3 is TGTGCCAGCAGCCTATTCGGGGACGCGAACACCGGGGAGCTGTTTTTT. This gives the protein CASSLFGDANTGELFF.

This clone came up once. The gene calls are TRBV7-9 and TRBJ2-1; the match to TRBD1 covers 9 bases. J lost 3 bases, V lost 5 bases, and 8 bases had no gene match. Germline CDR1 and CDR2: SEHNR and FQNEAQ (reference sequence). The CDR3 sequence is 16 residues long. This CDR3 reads CASSLRQGVHYNEQFF. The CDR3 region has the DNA TGTGCCAGCAGCCTACGACAGGGGGTCCACTACAATGAGCAGTTCTTC.

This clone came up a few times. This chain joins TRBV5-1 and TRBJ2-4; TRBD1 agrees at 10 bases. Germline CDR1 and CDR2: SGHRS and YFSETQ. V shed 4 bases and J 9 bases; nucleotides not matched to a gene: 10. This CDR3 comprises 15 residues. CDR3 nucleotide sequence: TGCGCCAGCAGCACCGGGACAGGGGAGGAGAGCATTCAGTACTTC. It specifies CASSTGTGEESIQYF.

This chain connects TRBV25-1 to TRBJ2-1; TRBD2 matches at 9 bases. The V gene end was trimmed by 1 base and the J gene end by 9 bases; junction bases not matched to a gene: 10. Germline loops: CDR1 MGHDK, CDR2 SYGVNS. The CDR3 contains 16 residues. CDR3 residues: CASSEWGGGATVEQFF. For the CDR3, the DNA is TGTGCCAGCAGTGAATGGGGCGGGGGGGCCACGGTTGAGCAGTTCTTC. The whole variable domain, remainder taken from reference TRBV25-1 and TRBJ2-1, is EADIYQTPRYLVIGTGKKITLECSQTMGHDKMYWYQQDPGMELHLIHYSYGVNSTEKGDLSSESTVSRIRTEHFPLTLESARPSHTSQYLCASSEWGGGATVEQFFGPGTRLTVL.

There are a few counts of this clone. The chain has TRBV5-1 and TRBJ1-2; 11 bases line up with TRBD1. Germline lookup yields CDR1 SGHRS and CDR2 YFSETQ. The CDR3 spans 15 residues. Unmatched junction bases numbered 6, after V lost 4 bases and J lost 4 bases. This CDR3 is CASSIGTGGAYGYTF. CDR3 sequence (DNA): TGCGCCAGCAGCATAGGGACAGGGGGAGCCTATGGCTACACCTTC.

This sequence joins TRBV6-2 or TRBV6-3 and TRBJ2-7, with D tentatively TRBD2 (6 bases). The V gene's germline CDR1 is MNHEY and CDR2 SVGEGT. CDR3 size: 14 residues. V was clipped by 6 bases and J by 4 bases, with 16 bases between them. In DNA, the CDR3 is TGTGCCAGCAGCCGAGCCGGGACTGAGTACGAGCAGTACTTC. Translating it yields CASSRAGTEYEQYF.

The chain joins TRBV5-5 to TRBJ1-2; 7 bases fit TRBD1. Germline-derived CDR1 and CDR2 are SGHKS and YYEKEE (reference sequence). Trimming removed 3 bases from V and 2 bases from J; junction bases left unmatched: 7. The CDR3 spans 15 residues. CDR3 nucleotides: TGTGCCAGCAGCTGGGGACAGAATCAGAACTATGGCTACACCTTC. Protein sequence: CASSWGQNQNYGYTF.

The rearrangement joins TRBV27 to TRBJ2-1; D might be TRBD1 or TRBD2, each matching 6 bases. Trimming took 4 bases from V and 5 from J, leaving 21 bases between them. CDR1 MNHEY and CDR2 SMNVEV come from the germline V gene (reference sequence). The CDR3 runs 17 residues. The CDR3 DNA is TGTGCCAGCAGTTCGCGCGCGGGGCGAGGGGGGAACAATGAGCAGTTCTTC. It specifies CASSSRAGRGGNNEQFF.

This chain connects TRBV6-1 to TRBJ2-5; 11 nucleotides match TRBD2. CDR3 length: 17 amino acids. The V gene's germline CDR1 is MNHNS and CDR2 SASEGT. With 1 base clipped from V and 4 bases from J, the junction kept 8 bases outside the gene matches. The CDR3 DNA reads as TGTGCCAGCAGTGAAGGTCGACTAGCGGGGATGGGAGAGACCCAGTACTTC. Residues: CASSEGRLAGMGETQYF.

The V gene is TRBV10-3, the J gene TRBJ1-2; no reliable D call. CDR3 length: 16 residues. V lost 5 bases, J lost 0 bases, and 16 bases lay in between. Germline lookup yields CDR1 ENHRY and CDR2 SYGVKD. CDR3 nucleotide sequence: TGTGCCATCAGTTTCCCCTCCAGATCCGCTAACTATGGCTACACCTTC. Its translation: CAISFPSRSANYGYTF.

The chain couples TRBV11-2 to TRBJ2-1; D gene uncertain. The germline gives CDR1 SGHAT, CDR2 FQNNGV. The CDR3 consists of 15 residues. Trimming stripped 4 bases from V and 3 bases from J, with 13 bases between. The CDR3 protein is CASSSIKGRYNEQFF. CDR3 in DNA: TGTGCCAGCAGCTCTATAAAAGGTCGCTACAATGAGCAGTTCTTC.

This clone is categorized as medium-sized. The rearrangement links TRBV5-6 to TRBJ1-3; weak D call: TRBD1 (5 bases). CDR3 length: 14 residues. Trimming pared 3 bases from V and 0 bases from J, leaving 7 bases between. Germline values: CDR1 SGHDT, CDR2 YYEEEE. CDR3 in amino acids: CASSWGSSGNTIYF. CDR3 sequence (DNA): TGTGCCAGCAGCTGGGGGAGCTCTGGAAACACCATATATTTT.

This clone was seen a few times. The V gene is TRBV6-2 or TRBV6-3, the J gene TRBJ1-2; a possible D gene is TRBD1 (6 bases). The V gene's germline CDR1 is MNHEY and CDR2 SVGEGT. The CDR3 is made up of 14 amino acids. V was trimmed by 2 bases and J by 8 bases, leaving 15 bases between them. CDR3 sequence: CASSYVQGTDGYTF. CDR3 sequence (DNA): TGTGCCAGCAGTTACGTTCAGGGGACGGACGGCTACACCTTC.

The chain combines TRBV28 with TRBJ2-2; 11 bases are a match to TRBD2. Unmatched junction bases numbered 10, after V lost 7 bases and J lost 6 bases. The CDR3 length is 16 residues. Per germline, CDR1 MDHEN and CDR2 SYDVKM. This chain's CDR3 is CASITSGRIRAGELFF. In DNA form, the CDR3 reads TGTGCCAGCATTACTAGCGGGAGAATTCGCGCCGGGGAGCTGTTTTTT.

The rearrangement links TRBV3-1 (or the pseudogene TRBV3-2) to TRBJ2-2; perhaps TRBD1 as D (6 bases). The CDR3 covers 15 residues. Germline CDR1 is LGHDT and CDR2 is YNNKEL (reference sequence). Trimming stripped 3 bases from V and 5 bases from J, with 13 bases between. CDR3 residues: CASSHANQGTGELFF. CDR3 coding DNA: TGTGCCAGCAGCCACGCAAATCAGGGGACCGGGGAGCTGTTTTTT.

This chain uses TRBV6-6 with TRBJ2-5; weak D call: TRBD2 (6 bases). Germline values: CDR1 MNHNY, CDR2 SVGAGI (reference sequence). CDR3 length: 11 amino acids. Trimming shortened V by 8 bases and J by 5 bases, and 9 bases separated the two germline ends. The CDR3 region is CASGGGETQYF. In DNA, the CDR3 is TGTGCCAGCGGCGGAGGGGAGACCCAGTACTTC.

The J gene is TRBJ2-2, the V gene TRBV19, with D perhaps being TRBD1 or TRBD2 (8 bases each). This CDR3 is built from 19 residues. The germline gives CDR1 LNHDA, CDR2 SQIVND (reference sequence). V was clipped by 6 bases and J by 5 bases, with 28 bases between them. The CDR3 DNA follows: TGTGCCAGTAGACCTAGGACAGGGTGGCAGCGGGAGAGAACCGGGGAGCTGTTTTTT. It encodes CASRPRTGWQRERTGELFF.

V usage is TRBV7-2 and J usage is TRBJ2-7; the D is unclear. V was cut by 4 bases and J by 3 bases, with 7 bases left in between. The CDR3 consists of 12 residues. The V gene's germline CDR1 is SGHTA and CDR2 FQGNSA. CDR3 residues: CASSSSSYEQYF. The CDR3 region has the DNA TGTGCCAGCAGCTCCTCCAGCTACGAGCAGTACTTC.

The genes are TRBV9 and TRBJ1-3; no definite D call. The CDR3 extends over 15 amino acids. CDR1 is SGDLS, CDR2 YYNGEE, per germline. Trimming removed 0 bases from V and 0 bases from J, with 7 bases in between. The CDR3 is CASSVETNSGNTIYF. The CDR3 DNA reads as TGTGCCAGCAGCGTAGAGACCAACTCTGGAAACACCATATATTTT.

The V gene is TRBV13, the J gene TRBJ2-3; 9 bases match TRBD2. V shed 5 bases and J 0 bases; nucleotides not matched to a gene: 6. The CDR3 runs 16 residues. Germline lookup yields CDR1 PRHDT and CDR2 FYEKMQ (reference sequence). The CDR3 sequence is CASSPRSGGSTDTQYF. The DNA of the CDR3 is TGTGCCAGCAGCCCTCGTAGCGGGGGAAGCACAGATACGCAGTATTTT.

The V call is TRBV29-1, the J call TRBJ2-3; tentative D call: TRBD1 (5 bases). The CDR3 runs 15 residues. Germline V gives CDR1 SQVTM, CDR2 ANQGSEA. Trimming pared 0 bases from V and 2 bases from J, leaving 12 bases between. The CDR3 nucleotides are TGCAGCGTTGAAGAGGGGCAGGTTGACACAGATACGCAGTATTTT. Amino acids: CSVEEGQVDTDTQYF.

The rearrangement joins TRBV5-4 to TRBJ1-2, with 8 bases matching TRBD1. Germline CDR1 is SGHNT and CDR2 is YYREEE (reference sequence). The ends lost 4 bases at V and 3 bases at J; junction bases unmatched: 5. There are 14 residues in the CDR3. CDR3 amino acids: CASSVLTGDYGYTF. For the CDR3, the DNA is TGTGCCAGCAGCGTACTGACAGGGGACTATGGCTACACCTTC.

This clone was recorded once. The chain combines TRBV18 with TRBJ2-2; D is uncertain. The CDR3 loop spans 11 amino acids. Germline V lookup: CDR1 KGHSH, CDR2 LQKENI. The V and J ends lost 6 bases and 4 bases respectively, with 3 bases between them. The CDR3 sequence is CASSRTGELFF. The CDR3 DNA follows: TGTGCCAGCTCCCGCACCGGGGAGCTGTTTTTT.

This CDR3 reads CASSLAVGQPQHF. In DNA form, the CDR3 reads TGTGCCAGCAGCTTAGCGGTGGGCCAGCCCCAGCATTTT. The genes are TRBV7-2 and TRBJ1-5; D ambiguous. Germline CDR1 SGHTA, CDR2 FQGNSA. V was pared by 0 bases and J by 7 bases, with 7 bases between. The CDR3 sequence is 13 residues long.

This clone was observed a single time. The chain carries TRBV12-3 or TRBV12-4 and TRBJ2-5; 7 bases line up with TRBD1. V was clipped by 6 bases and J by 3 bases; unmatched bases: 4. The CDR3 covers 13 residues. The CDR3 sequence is CASSPGQKETQYF. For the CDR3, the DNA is TGTGCCAGCAGCCCGGGACAGAAAGAGACCCAGTACTTC.

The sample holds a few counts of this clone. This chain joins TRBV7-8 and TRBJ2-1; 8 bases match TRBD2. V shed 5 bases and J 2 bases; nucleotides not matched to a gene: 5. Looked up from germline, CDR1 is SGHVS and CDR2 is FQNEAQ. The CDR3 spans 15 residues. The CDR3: CASSGSGSPYNEQFF. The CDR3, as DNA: TGTGCCAGCAGCGGGAGCGGGAGCCCCTACAATGAGCAGTTCTTC.

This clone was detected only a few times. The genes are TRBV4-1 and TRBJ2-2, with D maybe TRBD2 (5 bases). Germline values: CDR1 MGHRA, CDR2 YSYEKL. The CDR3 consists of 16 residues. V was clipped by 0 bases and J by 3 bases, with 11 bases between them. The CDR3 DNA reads TGCGCCAGCAGCCAAGAACCGCGGGTTTACACCGGGGAGCTGTTTTTT. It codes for CASSQEPRVYTGELFF.

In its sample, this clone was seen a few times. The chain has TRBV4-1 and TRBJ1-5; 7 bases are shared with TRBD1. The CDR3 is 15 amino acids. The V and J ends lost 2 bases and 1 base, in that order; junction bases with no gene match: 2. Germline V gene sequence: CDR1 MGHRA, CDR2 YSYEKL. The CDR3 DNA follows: TGCGCCAGCAGCCAAACGGACAGGAGCAATCAGCCCCAGCATTTT. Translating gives CASSQTDRSNQPQHF.